These T cell receptor beta chains were read from a single sample in a study of T cell responses to AZD1222 COVID-19 vaccine. The method was immunoSEQ multiplex PCR; TCRdb's version includes in-frame clones alone and lacks a portion of them. Of fewer than 120,000 clones in the sample, 81% are singletons; the top ten hold 4.6%. Sample: peripheral blood, taken on day 0 of AZD1222 vaccination. The receptor source for this set is an adult in good health. The CDR3 runs from the conserved cysteine through the conserved F or W. Fields, in order: V gene, CDR3 length, J gene, CDR3 protein.

>TRBV5-1|15|TRBJ1-3
CASSSDDAAGNTIYF
>TRBV6-5|16|TRBJ2-2
CASSYSRAGTIGELFF
>TRBV24-1|15|TRBJ1-1
CATSGPLLPNTEAFF
>TRBV19|15|TRBJ2-5
CASRIRDYLQETQYF
>TRBV28|17|TRBJ1-2
CASSSTLIGQGRNGYTF
>TRBV12-3/TRBV12-4|12|TRBJ2-2
CASSLTSGELFF
>TRBV7-3|13|TRBJ1-1
CASSQVGVGEAFF
>TRBV2|13|TRBJ2-7
CASSEGSAYEQYF
>TRBV30|14|TRBJ1-3
CAGMTGRTGNTIYF
>TRBV7-2|14|TRBJ2-5
CASSLGTGGETQYF